This TCR beta chain was documented in a study of T-cell memory formation after mild COVID-19. Study-level points and caveats: Clones that contracted from day 15 to 85 were balanced CD4/CD8, while later expanders leaned CD4+.

Points on this clonotype: As yet, its antigen is unknown.

Germline V gene lookup returns CDR1 SGHDT and CDR2 YYEEEE. V lost 1 base, J lost 5 bases, and 12 bases lay in between. The CDR3 is 14 residues long. Constant-segment primers served in 5'RACE that generated TCR alpha and TCR beta cDNA libraries bearing sample barcodes and UMIs. MiXCR, run by TCRdb on the 5' RACE reads, gives a single entry per CDR3 protein. The sample lists 250,000 to 300,000 distinct CDR3 sequences, approximately 15% seen once, with over 20% in the top ten. Specimen: PBMCs or a T cell subset sorted from them (not recorded which). This chain joins TRBV5-6 and TRBJ1-1, with no clear D. This clonotype was obtained from a man aged 18-30 years who had mild COVID-19 (a few samples of this study predate the infection). Cell type and time point are not known. This chain's CDR3 is CASSLPDLGTEAFF. CDR3 sequence (DNA): TGTGCCAGCAGCTTGCCCGACCTGGGGACTGAAGCTTTCTTT.